This T cell receptor beta chain originates from a study of cytomegalovirus exposure and HLA in healthy donors. General study points: CMV serostatus was the sole immune exposure information available.

Comment on this clone: Antigen: not known.

The CDR3 spans 16 residues. V shed 4 bases and J shed 0 bases, with 13 bases lying between them. Germline V gene sequence: CDR1 SEHNR, CDR2 FQNEAQ (reference sequence). PCR involved 60 Vbeta and 13 Jbeta primers. Clones were read by immunoSEQ multiplex PCR, and TCRdb kept only the in-frame ones, dropping some. The top ten hold 14% to 15% of the sample, which has under 95,000 clones, around 79% seen once. This rearrangement joins TRBV7-9 to TRBJ2-1; D unresolved. The receptor's source is a woman between 35 and 50 years old in good health and CMV-seropositive. Sequencing was carried out using PBMCs. For the CDR3, the DNA is TGTGCCAGCAGCTCGCCGACTTTCCGCTCCTACAATGAGCAGTTCTTC. This gives the protein CASSSPTFRSYNEQFF.